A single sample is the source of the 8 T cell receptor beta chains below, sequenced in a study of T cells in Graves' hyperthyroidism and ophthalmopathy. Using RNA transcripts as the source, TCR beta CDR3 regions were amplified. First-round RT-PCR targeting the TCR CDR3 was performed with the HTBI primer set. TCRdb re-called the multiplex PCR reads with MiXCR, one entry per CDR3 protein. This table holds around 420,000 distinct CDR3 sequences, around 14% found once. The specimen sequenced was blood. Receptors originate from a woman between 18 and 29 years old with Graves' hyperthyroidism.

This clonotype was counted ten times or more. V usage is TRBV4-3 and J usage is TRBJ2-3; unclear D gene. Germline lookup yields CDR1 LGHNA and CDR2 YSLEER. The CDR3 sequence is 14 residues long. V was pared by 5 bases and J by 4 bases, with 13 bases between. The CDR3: CASSGRVGADTQYF. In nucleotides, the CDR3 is TGCGCCAGCAGCGGTCGGGTTGGGGCAGATACGCAGTATTTT.

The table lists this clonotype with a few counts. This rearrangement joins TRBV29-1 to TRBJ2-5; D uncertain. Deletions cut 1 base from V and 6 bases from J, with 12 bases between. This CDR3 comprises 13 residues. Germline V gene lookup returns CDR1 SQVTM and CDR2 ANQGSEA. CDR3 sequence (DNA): TGCAGCGTTGAAGTGACGGCCGACCAGACCCAGTACTTC. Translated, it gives CSVEVTADQTQYF.

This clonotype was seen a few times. In nucleotides, the CDR3 is TGCGCCAGCAGCCTATCGCGCAGGGACAGGGGATATCAGCCCCAGCATTTT. It encodes CASSLSRRDRGYQPQHF. The chain links TRBV4-1 to TRBJ1-5, with 10 bases lining up with TRBD1. V was pared by 4 bases and J by 5 bases, with 11 bases of the junction left unmatched. Germline V lookup: CDR1 MGHRA, CDR2 YSYEKL. This CDR3 spans 17 amino acids.

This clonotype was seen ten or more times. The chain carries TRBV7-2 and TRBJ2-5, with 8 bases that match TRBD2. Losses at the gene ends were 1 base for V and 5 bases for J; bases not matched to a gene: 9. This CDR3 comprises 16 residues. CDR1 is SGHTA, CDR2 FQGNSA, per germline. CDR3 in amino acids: CASSLEWRGALETQYF. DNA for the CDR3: TGTGCCAGCAGCTTAGAGTGGCGGGGGGCTTTGGAGACCCAGTACTTC.

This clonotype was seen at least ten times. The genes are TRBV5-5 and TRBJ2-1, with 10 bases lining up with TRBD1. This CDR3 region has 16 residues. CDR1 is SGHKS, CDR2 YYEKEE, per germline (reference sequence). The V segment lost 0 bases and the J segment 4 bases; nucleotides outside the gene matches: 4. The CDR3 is CASSLVWDRGYNEQFF. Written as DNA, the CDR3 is TGTGCCAGCAGCTTGGTATGGGACAGGGGATACAATGAGCAGTTCTTC.

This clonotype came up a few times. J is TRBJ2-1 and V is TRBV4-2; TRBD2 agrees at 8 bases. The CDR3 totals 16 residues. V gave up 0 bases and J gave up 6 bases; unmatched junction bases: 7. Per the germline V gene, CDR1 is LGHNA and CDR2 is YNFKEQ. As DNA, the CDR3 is TGTGCCAGCAGCCAAGACCAAGCGGGAGTCTTCAATGAGCAGTTCTTC. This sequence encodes CASSQDQAGVFNEQFF.

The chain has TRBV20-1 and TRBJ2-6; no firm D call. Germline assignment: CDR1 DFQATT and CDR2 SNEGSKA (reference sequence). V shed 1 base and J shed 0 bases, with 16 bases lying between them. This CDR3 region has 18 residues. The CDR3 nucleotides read TGCAGTGCTAGAGCGGCGGAGTGGTTGATCTCTGGGGCCAACGTCCTGACTTTC. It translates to CSARAAEWLISGANVLTF.

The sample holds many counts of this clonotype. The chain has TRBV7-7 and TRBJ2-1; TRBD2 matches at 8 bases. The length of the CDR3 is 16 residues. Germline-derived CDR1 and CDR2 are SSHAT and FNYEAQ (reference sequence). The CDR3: CASALSPAGAYNEQFF. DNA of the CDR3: TGTGCTAGCGCACTTTCCCCAGCGGGAGCCTACAATGAGCAGTTCTTC.